This T cell receptor beta chain came from a study of blood T cell repertoires in COVID-19. Authors' data handling: Estimated nucleated cell counts came from reference gene primer amplification. Only in-frame clones appear in the TCRdb table, and some are missing; sequencing was by immunoSEQ multiplex PCR. D and trimming come from the DNA, and the V and J calls and clone size come from that table. The table includes over 75,000 clones, around 80% detected once. The CDR3 runs 15 residues. Germline V gene sequence: CDR1 SNHLY, CDR2 FYNNEI. J gave up 6 bases and V 6 bases, and 7 bases lay outside the gene matches.

The sequenced material came from peripheral blood. This clonotype was obtained from a man in his sixties or seventies with acute or convalescent COVID-19. This chain uses TRBV2 with TRBJ2-7; 14 bases map to TRBD2. CDR3 bases: TGTGCCAGCAGACAGACTAGCGGGAGGGGATCCGAGCAGTACTTC. This gives the protein CASRQTSGRGSEQYF. Together with reference TRBV2 and TRBJ2-7, the CDR3 gives the full variable domain: EPEVTQTPSHQVTQMGQEVILRCVPISNHLYFYWYRQILGQKVEFLVSFYNNEISEKSEIFDDQFSVERPDGSNFTLKIRSTKLEDSAMYFCASRQTSGRGSEQYFGPGTRLTVT.